The 26 T cell receptor beta chains listed next were all sequenced from one sample in a study of T cells after yellow fever vaccination. TCRdb re-called the 5' RACE reads through MiXCR, storing one row per CDR3 protein. The repertoire holds just over 300,000 distinct CDR3 sequences, around 3.9% seen once, with around a quarter in the top ten. The starting material was PBMCs, obtained on the day of the yellow fever booster vaccination. All receptors derive from a man between 18 and 29 years old who received the YFV17D yellow fever vaccine.

This clonotype was found a few times. The V gene is TRBV27, the J gene TRBJ1-4; TRBD1 matches 9 bases. Trimming removed 4 bases from V and 6 bases from J; junction bases left unmatched: 6. The CDR3 contains 15 residues. The germline V gene encodes CDR1 MNHEY and CDR2 SMNVEV (reference sequence). In DNA form, the CDR3 reads TGTGCCAGCAGTTCCGGGACAGGGATGCATGAAAAACTGTTTTTT. Translated, it gives CASSSGTGMHEKLFF.

This clonotype has a count of ten or more. This chain uses TRBV4-1 with TRBJ1-1; D perhaps matches TRBD1 (5 bases). The germline V and J ends were trimmed by 3 bases and 1 base, with 9 bases remaining between them. The CDR3 loop spans 14 amino acids. Germline CDR1 is MGHRA and CDR2 is YSYEKL. CDR3 protein: CASSQLTGNTEAFF. CDR3 coding DNA: TGCGCCAGCAGCCAGCTAACAGGGAACACTGAAGCTTTCTTT.

This clonotype occurred a few times. The V and J genes are TRBV27 and TRBJ2-5, with 8 bases identical to TRBD2. The germline V gene encodes CDR1 MNHEY and CDR2 SMNVEV (reference sequence). Trimming cost V 3 bases and J 0 bases; bases outside gene matches: 6. The CDR3 runs 16 residues. The CDR3 DNA reads TGTGCCAGCAGTTTTTGGGTAGCGGGGCACCAAGAGACCCAGTACTTC. It yields the protein CASSFWVAGHQETQYF.

There are many counts of this clonotype. This chain uses TRBV29-1 with TRBJ1-1; D gene ambiguous. CDR1 is SQVTM, CDR2 ANQGSEA, per germline. V shed 1 base and J shed 10 bases, with 10 bases lying between them. The CDR3 is made up of 11 amino acids. DNA of the CDR3: TGCAGCGTTGAAGGCGGTCAAGGAGCTTTCTTT. Translated, it gives CSVEGGQGAFF. The entire variable domain, with the rest obtained from reference TRBV29-1 and TRBJ1-1, is as follows: SAVISQKPSRDICQRGTSLTIQCQVDSQVTMMFWYRQQPGQSLTLIATANQGSEATYESGFVIDKFPISRPNLTFSTLTVSNMSPEDSSIYLCSVEGGQGAFFGQGTRLTVV.

The V gene is TRBV29-1, the J gene TRBJ1-3; D might be TRBD1 (5 bases). CDR3 length: 12 residues. V lost 5 bases, J lost 2 bases, and 7 bases lay in between. Germline CDR1 SQVTM, CDR2 ANQGSEA. The DNA for the CDR3 is TGCAGCGTTCCGGGGGCTGGAAACACCATATATTTT. Its translation: CSVPGAGNTIYF. Based on the CDR3 plus reference TRBV29-1 and TRBJ1-3, the full variable domain is SAVISQKPSRDICQRGTSLTIQCQVDSQVTMMFWYRQQPGQSLTLIATANQGSEATYESGFVIDKFPISRPNLTFSTLTVSNMSPEDSSIYLCSVPGAGNTIYFGEGSWLTVV.

This clonotype was observed a handful of times. The genes are TRBV7-7 and TRBJ2-5; D gene unclear. The germline V gene has CDR1 SSHAT and CDR2 FNYEAQ (reference sequence). V was shortened by 4 bases and J by 4 bases, with 13 bases between the two germline ends. This CDR3 has 14 amino acids. The CDR3 is CASSSEKGRETQYF. The CDR3 region has the DNA TGTGCCAGCAGCTCAGAGAAGGGAAGAGAGACCCAGTACTTC.

In this sample, this clonotype turned up many times. This chain's CDR3 is CASNDSRDPSQKLFF. CDR3 sequence (DNA): TGTGCCAGCAATGATTCCCGGGACCCATCACAGAAACTGTTTTTT. The rearrangement joins TRBV12-3 or TRBV12-4 to TRBJ1-4, with D tentatively TRBD1 (5 bases). The CDR3 is 15 amino acids. V lost 7 bases to trimming and J lost 11 bases, with 23 bases between them.

This clonotype occurred many times. The chain is built from TRBV5-1 and TRBJ2-1; D is undetermined. CDR1 and CDR2 (germline): SGHRS, YFSETQ. The germline V and J ends were trimmed by 0 bases and 4 bases, with 8 bases remaining between them. The CDR3 spans 14 residues. CDR3 DNA: TGCGCCAGCAGCTTGGAACCTAGGTACAATGAGCAGTTCTTC. As protein: CASSLEPRYNEQFF.

The CDR3 is CASSFHRDNQPQHF. The CDR3 DNA follows: TGTGCCAGCAGTTTTCACAGGGACAATCAGCCCCAGCATTTT. The chain is built from TRBV12-3 or TRBV12-4 and TRBJ1-5, with D perhaps TRBD1 (6 bases). V lost 3 bases to trimming and J lost 3 bases, with 9 bases between them. The CDR3 totals 14 residues.

This clonotype was seen repeatedly, ten times or more. The V and J genes are TRBV20-1 and TRBJ2-1; perhaps TRBD2 as D (6 bases). Germline V lookup: CDR1 DFQATT, CDR2 SNEGSKA (reference sequence). The CDR3 totals 13 residues. The CDR3 sequence: CGAMAGLLGGQFF. CDR3 bases: TGCGGGGCAATGGCGGGGTTGCTTGGGGGGCAGTTCTTC.

The table lists this clonotype with a few counts. The gene calls are TRBV12-3 or TRBV12-4 and TRBJ2-7; 14 nucleotides match TRBD2. Unmatched junction bases numbered 1, after V lost 6 bases and J lost 3 bases. CDR3 length equals 14 residues. The CDR3 sequence is CASRGTSGGYEQYF. In DNA form, the CDR3 reads TGTGCCAGCAGGGGGACTAGCGGGGGCTACGAGCAGTACTTC.

This clonotype has at least ten counts. The chain joins TRBV4-3 to TRBJ2-5; a weak D match, TRBD2 (5 bases). CDR3 length: 14 residues. Deletions cut 0 bases from V and 2 bases from J, with 7 bases between. CDR1 and CDR2 from the germline V gene are LGHNA and YSLEER. CDR3 nucleotides: TGCGCCAGCAGCCAAGACAGGACTCAAGAGACCCAGTACTTC. Amino acid sequence: CASSQDRTQETQYF.

The rearrangement joins TRBV20-1 to TRBJ2-5, with 8 bases aligning to TRBD2. The junction had 8 bases not matched to a gene; V was cut back by 0 bases and J by 2 bases. Germline-derived CDR1 and CDR2 are DFQATT and SNEGSKA (reference sequence). The CDR3 spans 16 residues. CDR3: CSARDYGTRAQETQYF. The DNA for the CDR3 is TGCAGTGCTAGAGACTACGGGACTAGAGCTCAAGAGACCCAGTACTTC.

J is TRBJ2-7 and V is TRBV18; D gene ambiguous. This CDR3 has 16 residues. Germline lookup yields CDR1 KGHSH and CDR2 LQKENI. V lost 0 bases and J 7 bases, leaving 19 bases between the germline ends. The CDR3 is CASSPPLRSVPEEQYF. CDR3 coding DNA: TGTGCCAGCTCACCACCGCTCAGGTCGGTCCCTGAAGAGCAGTACTTC.

The chain employs TRBV4-3 and TRBJ2-4; D gene unclear. The CDR3 sequence is 16 residues long. V shed 1 base and J shed 1 base, with 11 bases lying between them. Germline assignment: CDR1 LGHNA and CDR2 YSLEER. The CDR3 loop reads CASSQVVGTAKNIQYF. Here the CDR3 DNA reads TGCGCCAGCAGCCAAGTTGTAGGCACCGCCAAAAACATTCAGTACTTC.

This chain uses TRBV18 with TRBJ2-7, with 8 bases aligning to TRBD2. Germline assignment: CDR1 KGHSH and CDR2 LQKENI. The CDR3 spans 15 residues. Trimming at V came to 6 bases and at J to 2 bases, leaving 9 bases not matched to a gene. The CDR3 DNA reads as TGTGCCAGCTCCCTTACTAGCGGAAATACCTACGAGCAGTACTTC. This codes for CASSLTSGNTYEQYF.

The table lists this clonotype with a few counts. V usage is TRBV5-6 and J usage is TRBJ2-1; 7 positions agree with TRBD2. There are 13 residues in the CDR3. V was clipped by 4 bases and J by 8 bases; unmatched bases: 6. The germline V gene has CDR1 SGHDT and CDR2 YYEEEE. CDR3 bases: TGTGCCAGCAGCGGCACGGGGGGAGATGAGCAGTTCTTC. Its protein is CASSGTGGDEQFF.

Worth noting for this clonotype: It may be a read error: a sequence one base away is much more abundant. The V gene is TRBV5-1, the J gene TRBJ2-5, with 10 bases aligning to TRBD1. Germline loops: CDR1 SGHRS, CDR2 YFSETQ. The CDR3 length is 14 residues. As DNA, the CDR3 is TGCGCCAGCAGCCTGACAGGGGGCCGGGAGACCCAGAACTTC. Its protein product is CASSLTGGRETQNF.

This clonotype was picked up many times. In nucleotides, the CDR3 is TGTGCCAGCAGCTTGGGACATGAGCAGTTCTTC. Its protein is CASSLGHEQFF. The V and J genes are TRBV5-6 and TRBJ2-1; no firm D call. This CDR3 is 11 amino acids long. The ends were cut back, 0 bases at V and 8 bases at J, with 3 bases in the middle. CDR1 is SGHDT and CDR2 is YYEEEE in the germline V gene.

This rearrangement joins TRBV20-1 to TRBJ2-7; D gene uncertain. Trimming removed 3 bases from V and 0 bases from J, with 15 bases in between. Germline V gene sequence: CDR1 DFQATT, CDR2 SNEGSKA (reference sequence). This CDR3 is built from 15 residues. CDR3 amino acids: CSARAPRFHSYEQYF. The CDR3 nucleotides read TGCAGTGCTAGGGCCCCTAGGTTCCACTCCTACGAGCAGTACTTC.

This clonotype was counted many times. The junction and the germline gene differ at one end; a read error may be behind it. This chain connects TRBV12-3 or TRBV12-4 to TRBJ2-5, with 8 bases identical to TRBD1. The CDR3 loop spans 13 amino acids. This CDR3 reads CASSSGGRETQYF. The CDR3 DNA follows: TGCGCCAGCAGCTCAGGGGGCCGGGAGACCCAGTACTTC.

The table lists this clonotype with many counts. This chain links TRBV12-3 or TRBV12-4 with TRBJ2-5; possibly TRBD1 or TRBD2 for D (5 bases each). Trimming pared 2 bases from V and 5 bases from J, leaving 9 bases between. The CDR3 runs 13 residues. The CDR3 coding sequence is TGTGCCAGCAGTTTAAGAGGGGCCGAGACCCAGTACTTC. Residues: CASSLRGAETQYF.

Many counts were recorded for this clonotype. The genes are TRBV7-9 and TRBJ2-7; 8 bases agree with TRBD1. The CDR3 spans 14 residues. CDR1 is SEHNR, CDR2 FQNEAQ, per germline (reference sequence). Trimming cost V 4 bases and J 3 bases; bases outside gene matches: 5. DNA for the CDR3: TGTGCCAGCAGCTCAGGGGGCTCGGTCTACGAGCAGTACTTC. Its protein is CASSSGGSVYEQYF.

This clonotype was seen repeatedly, ten times or more. One end of the junction varies from germline; a read error may be responsible. The rearrangement links TRBV7-7 to TRBJ2-5; D is perhaps TRBD2 (5 bases). This CDR3 is built from 15 residues. Per the germline V gene, CDR1 is SSHAT and CDR2 is FNYEAQ (reference sequence). The chain's CDR3 is CASSPLGSLRETQYF. CDR3 bases: TGTGCTAGCAGCCCCCTAGGGAGTCTACGGGAGACCCAGTACTTC.

This clonotype showed up many times. This chain joins TRBV7-6 and TRBJ2-7, with D possibly being TRBD2 (5 bases). CDR1 and CDR2 from the germline V gene are SGHVS and FNYEAQ. V was pared by 4 bases and J by 1 base, with 8 bases between. This CDR3 contains 13 residues. The CDR3 region is CASSSGVSYEQYF. The CDR3 DNA sequence: TGTGCCAGCAGCTCCGGGGTGTCCTACGAGCAGTACTTC.

This clonotype turned up a few times. The gene calls are TRBV12-3 or TRBV12-4 and TRBJ2-5; 9 bases are shared with TRBD2. Trimming took 2 bases from V and 7 from J; bases not matched to a gene: 8. CDR3 size: 15 residues. This chain's CDR3 is CASSLSSGASGTQYF. DNA of the CDR3: TGTGCCAGCAGTTTATCTAGCGGGGCCTCAGGGACCCAGTACTTC.